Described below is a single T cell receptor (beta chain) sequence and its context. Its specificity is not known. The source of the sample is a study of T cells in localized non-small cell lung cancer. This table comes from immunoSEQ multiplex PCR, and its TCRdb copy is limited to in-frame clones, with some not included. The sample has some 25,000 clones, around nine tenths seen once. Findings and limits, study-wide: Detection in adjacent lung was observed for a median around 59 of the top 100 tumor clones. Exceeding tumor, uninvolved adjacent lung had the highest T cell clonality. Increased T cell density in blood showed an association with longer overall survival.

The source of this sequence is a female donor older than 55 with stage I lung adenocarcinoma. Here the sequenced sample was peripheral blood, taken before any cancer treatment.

CDR3 loop: CASSSTRGSSYEQYF. DNA of the CDR3: TGTGCCAGCAGCTCGACGAGGGGTTCCTCCTACGAGCAGTACTTC. The V gene is TRBV7-9, the J gene TRBJ2-7, with D possibly being TRBD1 or TRBD2 (5 bases each). The CDR3 has 15 residues. V was cut by 4 bases and J by 0 bases, with 13 bases left in between. CDR1 SEHNR and CDR2 FQNEAQ come from the germline V gene (reference sequence).